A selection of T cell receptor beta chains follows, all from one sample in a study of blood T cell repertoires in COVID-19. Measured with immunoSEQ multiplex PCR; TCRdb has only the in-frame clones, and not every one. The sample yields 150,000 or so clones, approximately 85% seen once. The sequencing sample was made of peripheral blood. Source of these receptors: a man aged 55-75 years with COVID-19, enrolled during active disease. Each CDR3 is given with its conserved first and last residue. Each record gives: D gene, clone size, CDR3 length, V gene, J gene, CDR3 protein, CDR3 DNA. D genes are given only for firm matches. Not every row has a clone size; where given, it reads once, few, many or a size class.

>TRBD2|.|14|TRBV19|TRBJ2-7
CASSTPGTTYEQYF
TGTGCCAGTAGTACGCCCGGGACTACCTACGAGCAGTACTTC
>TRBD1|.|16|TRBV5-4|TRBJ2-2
CASSPSTGGVPGELFF
TGTGCCAGCAGCCCATCGACAGGGGGCGTCCCCGGGGAGCTGTTTTTT
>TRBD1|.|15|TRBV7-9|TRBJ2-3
CASSPRGLSTDTQYF
TGTGCCAGCAGCCCCAGGGGGCTGAGCACAGATACGCAGTATTTT
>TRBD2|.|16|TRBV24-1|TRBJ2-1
CATSDPLAGGRNEQFF
TGTGCCACCAGTGACCCCCTAGCGGGAGGGAGGAATGAGCAGTTCTTC
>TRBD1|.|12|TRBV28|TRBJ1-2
CASGQGARGYTF
TGTGCCAGCGGTCAGGGGGCAAGGGGCTACACCTTC
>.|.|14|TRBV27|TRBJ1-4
CASRRDRSNEKLFF
TGTGCCAGCAGACGAGACAGGTCTAATGAAAAACTGTTTTTT
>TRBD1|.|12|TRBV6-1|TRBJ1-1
CASSERGLEAFF
TGTGCCAGCAGTGAAAGGGGGCTTGAAGCTTTCTTT
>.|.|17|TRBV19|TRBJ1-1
CASSIVPSGQVNTEAFF
TGTGCCAGTAGTATAGTTCCCTCGGGACAAGTGAACACTGAAGCTTTCTTT
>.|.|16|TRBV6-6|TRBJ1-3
CASSRISGDPGNTIYF
TGTGCCAGCAGCCGTATCTCCGGGGATCCTGGAAACACCATATATTTT
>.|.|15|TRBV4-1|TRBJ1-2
CASSQEALPGYGYTF
TGCGCCAGCAGCCAAGAGGCGCTCCCGGGATATGGCTACACCTTC
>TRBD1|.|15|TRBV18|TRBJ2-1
CASSGQGALLNEQFF
TGTGCCAGCTCGGGACAGGGGGCGCTTTTGAATGAGCAGTTCTTC
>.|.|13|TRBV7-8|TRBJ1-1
CASSLTRHHEAFF
TGTGCCAGCAGCCTGACGCGACACCATGAAGCTTTCTTT
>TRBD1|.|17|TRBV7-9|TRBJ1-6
CASSLGLGQGSNSPLHF
TGTGCCAGCAGCTTAGGCCTAGGACAGGGTAGTAATTCACCCCTCCACTTT
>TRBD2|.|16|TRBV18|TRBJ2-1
CASSPPLAGAYNEQFF
TGTGCCAGCTCACCCCCTCTAGCGGGGGCCTACAATGAGCAGTTCTTC
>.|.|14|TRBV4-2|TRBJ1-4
CASSQETSGEKLFF
TGTGCCAGCAGCCAAGAAACATCAGGGGAAAAACTGTTTTTT
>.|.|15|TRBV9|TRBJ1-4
CASSTLEGSNEKLFF
TGTGCCAGCAGCACCCTTGAGGGAAGTAATGAAAAACTGTTTTTT
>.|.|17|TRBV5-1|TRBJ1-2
CASSPGEGGYTNYGYTF
TGCGCCAGCAGCCCCGGGGAGGGAGGATATACTAACTATGGCTACACCTTC
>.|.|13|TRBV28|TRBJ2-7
CASSPGSAYEQYF
TGTGCCAGCAGCCCCGGGTCGGCCTACGAGCAGTACTTC
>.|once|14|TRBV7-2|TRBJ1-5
CASSPHQGPQPQHF
TGTGCCAGCAGCCCCCACCAGGGGCCACAGCCCCAGCATTTT
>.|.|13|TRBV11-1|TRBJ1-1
CASSLTLNTEAFF
TGTGCCAGCAGCTTAACACTGAACACTGAAGCTTTCTTT
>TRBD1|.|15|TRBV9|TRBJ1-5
CASSVSQGANQPQHF
TGTGCCAGCAGCGTTTCACAGGGGGCAAATCAGCCCCAGCATTTT
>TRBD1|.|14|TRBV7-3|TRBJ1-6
CASSRRDRDSPLHF
TGTGCCAGCAGCCGCCGGGACAGGGATTCACCCCTCCACTTT
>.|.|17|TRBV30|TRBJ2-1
CAWSPSLTGVSYNEQFF
TGTGCCTGGAGTCCCTCCCTAACGGGAGTTTCCTACAATGAGCAGTTCTTC
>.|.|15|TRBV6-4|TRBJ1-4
CASRSMGRANEKLFF
TGTGCCAGCAGGAGTATGGGGCGAGCTAATGAAAAACTGTTTTTT
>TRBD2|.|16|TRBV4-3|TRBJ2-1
CASSQDGAGDAREQFF
TGCGCCAGCAGCCAAGATGGAGCGGGAGACGCCCGGGAGCAGTTCTTC
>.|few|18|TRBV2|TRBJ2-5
CASSEVGAAGHALRTQYF
TGTGCCAGCAGTGAGGTTGGGGCGGCAGGACACGCTCTTAGGACCCAGTACTTC
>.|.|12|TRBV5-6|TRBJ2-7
CASNMRSYEQYF
TGTGCCAGCAACATGAGGTCCTACGAGCAGTACTTC
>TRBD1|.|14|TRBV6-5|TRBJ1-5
CASRGQGYNQPQHF
TGTGCCAGCAGGGGACAGGGCTACAATCAGCCCCAGCATTTT
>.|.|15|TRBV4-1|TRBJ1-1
CASSPKATINTEAFF
TGCGCCAGCAGCCCCAAGGCAACTATAAACACTGAAGCTTTCTTT
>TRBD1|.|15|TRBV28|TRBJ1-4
CASSGHRGANEKLFF
TGTGCCAGCAGTGGACACAGGGGAGCTAATGAAAAACTGTTTTTT
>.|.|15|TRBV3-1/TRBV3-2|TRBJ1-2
CASSSYQGSGYGYTF
TGTGCCAGCAGCTCATACCAGGGGTCGGGCTATGGCTACACCTTC
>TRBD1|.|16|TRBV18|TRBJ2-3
CASSPLGTGGTDTQYF
TGTGCCAGCTCACCACTCGGGACAGGAGGCACAGATACGCAGTATTTT
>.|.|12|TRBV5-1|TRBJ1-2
CASSVQGDGYTF
TGCGCCAGCAGCGTACAGGGTGATGGCTACACCTTC
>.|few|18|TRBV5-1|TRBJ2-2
CASSLVSNRNKEAGELFF
TGCGCCAGCAGCTTGGTTTCTAACAGAAATAAGGAGGCCGGGGAGCTGTTTTTT
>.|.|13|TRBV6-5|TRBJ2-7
CASSPGNHYEQYF
TGTGCCAGCAGCCCCGGGAACCACTACGAGCAGTACTTC
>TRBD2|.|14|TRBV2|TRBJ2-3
CASSLGTTTDTQYF
TGTGCCAGCAGCTTGGGGACTACCACAGATACGCAGTATTTT
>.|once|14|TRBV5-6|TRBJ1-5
CASSLNRINQPQHF
TGTGCCAGCAGCTTGAACAGAATTAATCAGCCCCAGCATTTT
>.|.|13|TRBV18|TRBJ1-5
CASLAGLNQPQHF
TGTGCCAGCCTAGCGGGGCTGAACCAGCCCCAGCATTTT
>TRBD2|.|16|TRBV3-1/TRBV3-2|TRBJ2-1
CASSQGTSGLYNEQFF
TGTGCCAGCAGCCAAGGGACTAGCGGTCTGTACAATGAGCAGTTCTTC
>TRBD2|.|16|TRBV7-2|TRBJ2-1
CASSLEASGGAREQFF
TGTGCCAGCAGCTTAGAGGCTAGCGGGGGGGCCAGGGAGCAGTTCTTC
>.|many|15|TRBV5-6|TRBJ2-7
CASSLGSASASEQYF
TGTGCCAGCAGCTTGGGGTCAGCGTCAGCCTCCGAGCAGTACTTC
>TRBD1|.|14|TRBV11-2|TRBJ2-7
CASSLDREFYEQYF
TGTGCCAGCAGCTTGGACAGGGAATTCTACGAGCAGTACTTC
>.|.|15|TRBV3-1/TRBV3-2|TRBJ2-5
CASSQDRGETKTQYF
TGTGCCAGCAGCCAAGATCGCGGAGAAACTAAGACCCAGTACTTC
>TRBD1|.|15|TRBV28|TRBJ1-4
CASRGQFATNEKLFF
TGTGCCAGCAGGGGACAGTTTGCAACTAATGAAAAACTGTTTTTT
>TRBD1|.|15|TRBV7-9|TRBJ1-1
CASSLRQGPNTEAFF
TGTGCCAGCAGCTTACGACAGGGGCCGAACACTGAAGCTTTCTTT
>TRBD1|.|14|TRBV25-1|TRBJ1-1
CASSSRQGGTEAFF
TGTGCCAGCAGTTCTCGACAGGGTGGCACTGAAGCTTTCTTT
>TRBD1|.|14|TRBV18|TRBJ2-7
CASSLRQGSYEQYF
TGTGCCAGCTCACTGAGACAGGGCTCCTACGAGCAGTACTTC
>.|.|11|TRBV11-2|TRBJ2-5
CASSLTGTQYF
TGTGCCAGCAGCCTAACCGGGACCCAGTACTTC
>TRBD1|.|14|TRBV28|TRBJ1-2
CASSLTGGNYGYTF
TGTGCCAGCAGCCTGACAGGGGGTAACTATGGCTACACCTTC
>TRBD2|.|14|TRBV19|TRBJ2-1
CASSLAGGPYEQFF
TGTGCCAGTAGTCTAGCGGGAGGGCCCTATGAGCAGTTCTTC